The 9 T cell receptor beta chains presented below share a single source sample, sequenced in a study of vaccination and CD4 T cells after COVID-19. As for treatment: approximately nine-day PBMC culture with coronavirus spike peptide pools or control peptides (ViraFEST assay). The antigens these receptors bind are not known. The Oncomine TCR Beta short-read assay was what sequenced the DNA obtained from cultured CD4+ T cells. Each CDR3 protein gets one entry after TCRdb re-called the PCR reads with MiXCR. The data hold about 20,000 distinct CDR3 sequences, with over 60% observed a single time. Sequenced here: CD4+ T cells from blood, cultured in vitro, sampled after SARS-CoV-2 vaccination. The source is a human donor who received a COVID-19 vaccine.

This clonotype was seen just once. This sequence joins TRBV12-3 or TRBV12-4 and TRBJ1-2; D is possibly TRBD1 (5 bases). V dropped 5 bases and J dropped 1 base, with 11 bases sitting between them. The CDR3 extends over 14 amino acids. As DNA, the CDR3 is TGTGCCAGCAGTAAGGGGAACCTTAACTATGGCTACACCTTC. It codes for CASSKGNLNYGYTF.

The chain is built from TRBV20-1 and TRBJ2-7, with 11 bases that match TRBD2. Germline-derived CDR1 and CDR2 are DFQATT and SNEGSKA (reference sequence). The CDR3 is 16 residues long. With V trimmed by 3 bases and J by 5 bases, 12 bases remained unmatched. The CDR3 region is CSASALAGGWGNEQYF. The CDR3, as DNA: TGCAGTGCTAGTGCTCTAGCGGGGGGCTGGGGGAACGAGCAGTACTTC.

The chain carries TRBV6-5 and TRBJ1-6; no clear D gene. The V and J ends lost 2 bases and 0 bases respectively, with 5 bases between them. Germline assignment: CDR1 MNHEY and CDR2 SVGAGI. The CDR3 consists of 15 residues. The CDR3 DNA sequence: TGTGCCAGCAGTTACCTGAGCTCCTATAATTCACCCCTCCACTTT. Amino acid sequence: CASSYLSSYNSPLHF.

The gene calls are TRBV6-2 or TRBV6-3 and TRBJ1-1; D not resolved. In germline, CDR1 is MNHEY, CDR2 SVGEGT. The CDR3 contains 17 residues. Trimming cost V 4 bases and J 1 base, with 19 bases left between them. This chain's CDR3 is CASSLIYVGVENTEAFF. As DNA, the CDR3 is TGTGCCAGCAGTTTGATTTATGTCGGGGTGGAGAACACTGAAGCTTTCTTT.

This clonotype came up once. The V call is TRBV12-5, the J call TRBJ2-5; weak D call: TRBD2 (6 bases). The germline CDR1 and CDR2 sequences are LGHNT and FRNRAP. This CDR3 region has 14 residues. Trimming cost V 2 bases and J 9 bases, with 16 bases left between them. CDR3 in DNA: TGTGCTAGTGGTTTGTTGGCTAGCGATCACCCCCAGTACTTC. It is translated as CASGLLASDHPQYF.

The chain employs TRBV19 and TRBJ2-5; possible D gene TRBD2, 6 bases. The CDR3 is 13 amino acids. CDR1 and CDR2 (germline): LNHDA, SQIVND (reference sequence). The V end was cut by 5 bases, the J end by 0 bases, with 7 bases between. CDR3: CASSVADQETQYF. The CDR3 coding sequence is TGTGCCAGTAGTGTAGCGGACCAAGAGACCCAGTACTTC.

The count of this clonotype is one. The chain carries TRBV2 and TRBJ2-5, with TRBD2 as a possible D gene (6 bases). The V gene's germline CDR1 is SNHLY and CDR2 FYNNEI. The CDR3 totals 13 residues. V lost 6 bases and J 2 bases, leaving 10 bases between the germline ends. Here the CDR3 reads CASREDYQETQYF. CDR3 coding DNA: TGTGCCAGCAGGGAGGACTATCAAGAGACCCAGTACTTC. The complete variable domain, with remaining parts taken from reference TRBV2 and TRBJ2-5, reads EPEVTQTPSHQVTQMGQEVILRCVPISNHLYFYWYRQILGQKVEFLVSFYNNEISEKSEIFDDQFSVERPDGSNFTLKIRSTKLEDSAMYFCASREDYQETQYFGPGTRLLVL.

CDR3 bases: TGTGCCAGCAGTGAAAATAGGACGCCCAATCAGCCCCAGCATTTT. Encoded protein: CASSENRTPNQPQHF. The chain uses TRBV6-1 and TRBJ1-5; D is unclear. This CDR3 is built from 15 residues. Germline assignment: CDR1 MNHNS and CDR2 SASEGT. V shed 2 bases and J shed 3 bases, with 11 bases lying between them.

This clonotype was counted a few times. This sequence joins TRBV23-1 and TRBJ1-6, with TRBD1 identical over 8 bases. TRBV23-1 is placed among ORFs of uncertain function. The junction had 7 bases not matched to a gene; V was cut back by 0 bases and J by 0 bases. The CDR3 is 19 amino acids. The DNA of the CDR3 is TGCGCCAGCAGTCAATCTTGGACAGGGCGAGGCTCCTATAATTCACCCCTCCACTTT. This encodes CASSQSWTGRGSYNSPLHF.